These 21 T cell receptor beta chains were all obtained from the same sample, sequenced in a study of T cell responses to AZD1222 COVID-19 vaccine. Sequencing used immunoSEQ multiplex PCR; TCRdb keeps in-frame clones, though not all of them. The table includes roughly 99,000 clones, more than 85% detected once. Sample: peripheral blood, taken 28 days after the second AZD1222 dose. The receptors were sampled from an adult who received the AZD1222 COVID-19 vaccine.

The rearrangement links TRBV28 to TRBJ1-1; 9 bases line up with TRBD1. CDR1 and CDR2 from the germline V gene are MDHEN and SYDVKM. This CDR3 has 15 amino acids. With V trimmed by 6 bases and J by 4 bases, 9 bases remained unmatched. The CDR3 protein is CASSRGDRDITEAFF. In DNA, the CDR3 is TGTGCCAGCAGCCGGGGGGACAGGGATATCACTGAAGCTTTCTTT.

The chain couples TRBV30 to TRBJ2-7, with D tentatively TRBD2 (5 bases). This CDR3 region has 12 residues. In germline, CDR1 is GTSNPN, CDR2 SVGIG (reference sequence). The V end lost 4 bases, the J end lost 6 bases, and 13 bases lay between the germline ends. The CDR3 nucleotides are TGTGCCTGGAATACGGGGTACGGCGAGCAGTACTTC. It translates to CAWNTGYGEQYF.

This clone was seen a single time. V gene TRBV19 combines with J gene TRBJ2-1; the match to TRBD2 covers 15 bases. After removal of 6 bases from V and 6 bases from J, the junction contained 9 bases not matched to a gene. The CDR3 length is 17 residues. Germline values: CDR1 LNHDA, CDR2 SQIVND (reference sequence). The CDR3 loop is CASRRDRTSGRANEQFF. Here the CDR3 DNA reads TGTGCCAGTAGACGGGACAGGACTAGCGGGAGGGCCAATGAGCAGTTCTTC. Full variable domain (missing parts from reference TRBV19 and TRBJ2-1): DGGITQSPKYLFRKEGQNVTLSCEQNLNHDAMYWYRQDPGQGLRLIYYSQIVNDFQKGDIAEGYSVSREKKESFPLTVTSAQKNPTAFYLCASRRDRTSGRANEQFFGPGTRLTVL.

CDR3 DNA: TGTGCCAGCAGTTACTCTCGATTACCGAGTGAAAAACTGTTTTTT. Residues: CASSYSRLPSEKLFF. The rearrangement joins TRBV6-5 to TRBJ1-4; no clear D gene. Germline-derived CDR1 and CDR2 are MNHEY and SVGAGI. The V gene lost 0 bases and the J gene lost 7 bases, with 12 bases spanning the gap. CDR3 length: 15 residues.

The rearrangement uses TRBV5-1 and TRBJ1-2; D not resolved. The CDR3 spans 13 residues. Germline CDR1 reads SGHRS; CDR2 reads YFSETQ. V was shortened by 4 bases and J by 1 base, with 8 bases between the two germline ends. In DNA, the CDR3 is TGCGCCAGCAGCCCGTGGGGTAACTATGGCTACACCTTC. It is translated as CASSPWGNYGYTF.

The chain links TRBV11-2 to TRBJ2-5, with TRBD1 as a possible D gene (5 bases). This CDR3 is 16 amino acids long. The germline V gene has CDR1 SGHAT and CDR2 FQNNGV. V was pared by 4 bases and J by 3 bases, with 18 bases between. The CDR3: CASSSYGQAREETQYF. The CDR3 DNA is TGTGCCAGCAGCTCCTACGGACAAGCAAGAGAAGAGACCCAGTACTTC.

The chain has TRBV14 and TRBJ1-1; 8 bases are a match to TRBD1. The CDR3 has 17 residues. In germline, CDR1 is SGHDN, CDR2 FVKESK. V dropped 3 bases and J dropped 5; count of bases not matched to a gene: 14. For the CDR3, the DNA is TGTGCCAGCAGCCATGGGACAGGCTCCTTAAGGGCGACTGAAGCTTTCTTT. This codes for CASSHGTGSLRATEAFF.

The chain's CDR3 is CASSLGQTLAYEQYF. The CDR3 DNA follows: TGTGCCAGCAGCCTCGGACAGACCTTAGCCTACGAGCAGTACTTC. The chain links TRBV9 to TRBJ2-7; a possible D gene is TRBD1 (6 bases). V lost 4 bases, J lost 2 bases, and 16 bases lay in between. Germline V CDR1 and CDR2: SGDLS, YYNGEE. The CDR3 loop spans 15 amino acids.

The chain employs TRBV9 and TRBJ1-4, with TRBD1 identical over 7 bases. The length of the CDR3 is 15 residues. Germline V gives CDR1 SGDLS, CDR2 YYNGEE. V lost 3 bases to trimming and J lost 6 bases; unmatched junction nucleotides: 8. This CDR3 reads CASSETGVSDEKLFF. The CDR3 DNA reads as TGTGCCAGCAGCGAAACAGGGGTTTCGGATGAAAAACTGTTTTTT.

The chain employs TRBV3-1 (or the pseudogene TRBV3-2) and TRBJ2-5; D might be TRBD2 (6 bases). The V end lost 0 bases, the J end lost 3 bases, and 8 bases lay between the germline ends. CDR1 is LGHDT, CDR2 YNNKEL, per germline (reference sequence). The length of the CDR3 is 14 residues. CDR3 sequence (DNA): TGTGCCAGCAGCCAAGATTTAGCGGAAGAGACCCAGTACTTC. It yields the protein CASSQDLAEETQYF.

The chain joins TRBV4-1 to TRBJ1-2; D is ambiguous. Trimming removed 2 bases at V and 3 bases at J, with 13 bases between. The CDR3 has 15 amino acids. Germline assignment: CDR1 MGHRA and CDR2 YSYEKL. The CDR3 region has the DNA TGCGCCAGCAGCCAAACACAGAGTTCAGACTATGGCTACACCTTC. Residues: CASSQTQSSDYGYTF.

The chain recombines TRBV7-9 with TRBJ1-2; tentatively, D is TRBD1 (5 bases). CDR1 SEHNR and CDR2 FQNEAQ come from the germline V gene (reference sequence). The CDR3 consists of 12 residues. V gave up 6 bases and J gave up 7 bases, with 12 bases separating them. This CDR3 reads CASSSSGGGYTF. CDR3 coding DNA: TGTGCCAGCAGTTCTAGTGGGGGTGGCTACACCTTC.

V and J are TRBV12-3 or TRBV12-4 and TRBJ1-2; D perhaps matches TRBD1 (5 bases). The CDR3 is 13 residues long. V was trimmed by 6 bases and J by 5 bases, leaving 13 bases between them. CDR3 residues: CASSLQQGYGYTF. The CDR3 bases are TGTGCCAGCAGCCTCCAGCAGGGTTATGGCTACACCTTC.

This clone appeared a single time. The chain couples TRBV20-1 to TRBJ2-2; TRBD2 matches 7 bases. The length of the CDR3 is 14 residues. In germline, CDR1 is DFQATT, CDR2 SNEGSKA (reference sequence). The V gene end was trimmed by 3 bases and the J gene end by 4 bases; junction bases not matched to a gene: 5. DNA for the CDR3: TGCAGTGCTAGTCGTACTAGCGCCACCGGGGAGCTGTTTTTT. This sequence encodes CSASRTSATGELFF.

This clone has just a few counts. The V call is TRBV28, the J call TRBJ2-4; tentatively, D is TRBD1 (7 bases). V shed 6 bases and J shed 1 base, with 13 bases lying between them. Germline assignment: CDR1 MDHEN and CDR2 SYDVKM. The CDR3 length is 15 residues. CDR3 sequence: CASSAGGLAKNIQYF. DNA for the CDR3: TGTGCCAGCAGCGCAGGGGGGTTGGCCAAAAACATTCAGTACTTC.

V is TRBV4-3 and J is TRBJ1-4; 9 nucleotides match TRBD1. CDR1 and CDR2 from the germline V gene are LGHNA and YSLEER. The V gene end was trimmed by 0 bases and the J gene end by 8 bases; junction bases not matched to a gene: 4. The CDR3 has 15 residues. CDR3 in DNA: TGCGCCAGCAGCCAAGAAGGGACAGGGCCCGAAAAACTGTTTTTT. Its protein product is CASSQEGTGPEKLFF.

The V gene is TRBV11-2, the J gene TRBJ2-3, with 9 bases identical to TRBD2. The CDR3 runs 16 residues. V was clipped by 5 bases and J by 0 bases; unmatched bases: 6. Per germline, CDR1 SGHAT and CDR2 FQNNGV. CDR3 sequence: CASSTGLASSTDTQYF. In DNA form, the CDR3 reads TGTGCCAGCAGCACCGGACTAGCGTCTAGCACAGATACGCAGTATTTT.

The chain has TRBV6-6 and TRBJ2-1; 7 nucleotides match TRBD1. Trimming at V came to 7 bases and at J to 7 bases, leaving 7 bases not matched to a gene. Germline CDR1 MNHNY, CDR2 SVGAGI (reference sequence). This CDR3 region has 13 residues. CDR3 protein: CASTTGVRNEQFF. The CDR3 DNA reads TGTGCCAGCACTACAGGGGTGCGGAATGAGCAGTTCTTC.

The rearrangement links TRBV3-1 (or the pseudogene TRBV3-2) to TRBJ1-2; a possible D gene is TRBD1 (5 bases). V lost 3 bases, J lost 2 bases, and 7 bases lay in between. From germline, CDR1 is LGHDT and CDR2 YNNKEL (reference sequence). The CDR3 totals 13 residues. The CDR3 bases are TGTGCCAGCAGCCATAGGGGAAACTATGGCTACACCTTC. It yields the protein CASSHRGNYGYTF.

The J gene is TRBJ1-3, the V gene TRBV4-3; D uncertain. The germline V gene has CDR1 LGHNA and CDR2 YSLEER. CDR3 size: 15 residues. Trimming took off 1 base at V and 0 bases at J, with 7 bases between the two ends. In DNA form, the CDR3 reads TGCGCCAGCAGCCAAGGGCAGAACTCTGGAAACACCATATATTTT. Residues: CASSQGQNSGNTIYF.

This chain connects TRBV27 to TRBJ2-7; TRBD1 or TRBD2 may be the D gene (5 bases each). CDR1 and CDR2 from the germline V gene are MNHEY and SMNVEV (reference sequence). Trimming removed 6 bases at V and 2 bases at J, with 11 bases between. The CDR3 consists of 13 residues. CDR3 DNA: TGTGCCAGCAGACGGGACGGACCCTACGAGCAGTACTTC. Protein: CASRRDGPYEQYF.